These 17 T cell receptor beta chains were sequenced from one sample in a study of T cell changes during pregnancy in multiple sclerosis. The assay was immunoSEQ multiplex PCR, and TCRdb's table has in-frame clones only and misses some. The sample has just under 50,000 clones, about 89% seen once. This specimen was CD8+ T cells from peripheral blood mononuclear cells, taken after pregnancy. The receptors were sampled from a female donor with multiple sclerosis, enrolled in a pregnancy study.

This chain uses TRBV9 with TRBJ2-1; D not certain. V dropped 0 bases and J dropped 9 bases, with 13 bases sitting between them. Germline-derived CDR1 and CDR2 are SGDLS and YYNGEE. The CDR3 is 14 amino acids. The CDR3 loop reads CASSVEVSVPEQFF. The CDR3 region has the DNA TGTGCCAGCAGCGTAGAAGTTTCAGTACCTGAGCAGTTCTTC. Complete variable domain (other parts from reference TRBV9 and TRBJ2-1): DSGVTQTPKHLITATGQRVTLRCSPRSGDLSVYWYQQSLDQGLQFLIQYYNGEERAKGNILERFSAQQFPDLHSELNLSSLELGDSALYFCASSVEVSVPEQFFGPGTRLTVL.

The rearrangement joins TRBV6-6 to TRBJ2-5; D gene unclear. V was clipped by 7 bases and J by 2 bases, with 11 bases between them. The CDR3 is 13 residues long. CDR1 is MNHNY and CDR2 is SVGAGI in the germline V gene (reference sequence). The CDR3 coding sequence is TGTGCCAGCACCGTCAACGCGCAAGAGACCCAGTACTTC. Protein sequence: CASTVNAQETQYF.

The CDR3 DNA reads TGTGCCAGCAGCTCAACCGGGACTTTGTACAATGAGCAGTTCTTC. Translating gives CASSSTGTLYNEQFF. The V call is TRBV7-9, the J call TRBJ2-1; possibly TRBD2 for D (6 bases). V was trimmed by 4 bases and J by 4 bases, leaving 14 bases between them. Looked up from germline, CDR1 is SEHNR and CDR2 is FQNEAQ (reference sequence). The CDR3 is 15 residues long. Full variable domain (rest looked up from reference TRBV7-9 and TRBJ2-1): DTGVSQNPRHKITKRGQNVTFRCDPISEHNRLYWYRQTLGQGPEFLTYFQNEAQLEKSRLLSDRFSAERPKGSFSTLEIQRTEQGDSAMYLCASSSTGTLYNEQFFGPGTRLTVL.

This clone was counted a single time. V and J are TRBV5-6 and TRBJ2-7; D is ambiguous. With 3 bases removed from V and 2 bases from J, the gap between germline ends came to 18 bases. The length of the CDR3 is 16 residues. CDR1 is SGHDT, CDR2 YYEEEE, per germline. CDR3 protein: CASSSIDTLVTYEQYF. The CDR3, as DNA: TGTGCCAGCAGCTCGATAGACACCTTAGTAACCTACGAGCAGTACTTC.

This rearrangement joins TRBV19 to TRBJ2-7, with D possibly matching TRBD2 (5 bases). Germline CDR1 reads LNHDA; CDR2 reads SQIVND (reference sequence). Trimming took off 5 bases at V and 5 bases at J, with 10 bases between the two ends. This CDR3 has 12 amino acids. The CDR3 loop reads CASSPTGNEQYF. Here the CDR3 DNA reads TGTGCCAGTAGTCCCACGGGGAACGAGCAGTACTTC.

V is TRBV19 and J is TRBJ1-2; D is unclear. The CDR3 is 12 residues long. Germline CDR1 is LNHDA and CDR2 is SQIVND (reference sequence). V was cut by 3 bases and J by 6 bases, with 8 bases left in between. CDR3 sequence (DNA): TGTGCCAGTAGTATCGGGTTAAATGGCTACACCTTC. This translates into CASSIGLNGYTF.

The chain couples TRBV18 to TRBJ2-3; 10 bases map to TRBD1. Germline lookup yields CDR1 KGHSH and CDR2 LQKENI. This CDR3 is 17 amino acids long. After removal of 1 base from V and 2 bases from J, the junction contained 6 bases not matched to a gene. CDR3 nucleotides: TGTGCCAGCTCACCACAAACGACAGGGGGCCCCACAGATACGCAGTATTTT. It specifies CASSPQTTGGPTDTQYF.

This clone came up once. The CDR3 protein is CASSLYNSGNNEQFF. The CDR3 coding sequence is TGCGCCAGCAGCCTTTACAATAGCGGGAACAATGAGCAGTTCTTC. V is TRBV4-1 and J is TRBJ2-1; the match to TRBD2 covers 8 bases. After removal of 4 bases from V and 5 bases from J, the junction contained 7 bases not matched to a gene. CDR1 and CDR2 (germline): MGHRA, YSYEKL. The CDR3 loop spans 15 amino acids.

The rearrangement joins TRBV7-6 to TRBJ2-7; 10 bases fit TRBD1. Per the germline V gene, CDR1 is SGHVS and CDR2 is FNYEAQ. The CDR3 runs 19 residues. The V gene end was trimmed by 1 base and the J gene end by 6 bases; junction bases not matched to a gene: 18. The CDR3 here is CASSLVATGLGTGEGEQYF. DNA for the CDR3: TGTGCCAGCAGCTTAGTAGCCACCGGCTTGGGGACAGGGGAAGGCGAGCAGTACTTC.

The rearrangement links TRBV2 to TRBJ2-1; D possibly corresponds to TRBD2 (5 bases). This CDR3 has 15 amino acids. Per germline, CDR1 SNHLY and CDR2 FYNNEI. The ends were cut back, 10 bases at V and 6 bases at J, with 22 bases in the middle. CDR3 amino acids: CATIEDSQRVNEQFF. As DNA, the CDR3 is TGTGCCACCATCGAGGATAGCCAGAGGGTCAATGAGCAGTTCTTC.

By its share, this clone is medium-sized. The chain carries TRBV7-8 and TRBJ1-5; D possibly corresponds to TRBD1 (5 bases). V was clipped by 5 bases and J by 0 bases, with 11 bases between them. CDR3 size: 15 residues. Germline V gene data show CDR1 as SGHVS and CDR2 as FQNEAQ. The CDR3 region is CASSQDSYSNQPQHF. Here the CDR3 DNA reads TGTGCCAGCAGCCAAGACAGTTATAGCAATCAGCCCCAGCATTTT.

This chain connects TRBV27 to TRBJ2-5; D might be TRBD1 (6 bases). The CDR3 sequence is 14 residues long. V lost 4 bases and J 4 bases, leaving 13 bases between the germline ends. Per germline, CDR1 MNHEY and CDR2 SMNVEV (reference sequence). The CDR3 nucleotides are TGTGCCAGCAGTTGGCAGGGGCTAGGAGAGACCCAGTACTTC. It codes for CASSWQGLGETQYF.

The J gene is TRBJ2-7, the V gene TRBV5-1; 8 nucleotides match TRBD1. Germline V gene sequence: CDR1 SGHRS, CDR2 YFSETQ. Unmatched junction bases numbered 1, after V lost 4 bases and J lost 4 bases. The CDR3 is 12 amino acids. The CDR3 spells CASSGQGYEQYF. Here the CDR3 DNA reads TGCGCCAGCAGCGGACAGGGTTACGAGCAGTACTTC.

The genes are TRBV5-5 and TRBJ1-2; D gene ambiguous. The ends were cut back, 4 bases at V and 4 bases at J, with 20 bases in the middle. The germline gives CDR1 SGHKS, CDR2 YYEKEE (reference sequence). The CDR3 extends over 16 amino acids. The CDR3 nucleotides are TGTGCCAGCAGCCTGCACGAGCCAGAGGGCGGCTATGGCTACACCTTC. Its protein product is CASSLHEPEGGYGYTF.

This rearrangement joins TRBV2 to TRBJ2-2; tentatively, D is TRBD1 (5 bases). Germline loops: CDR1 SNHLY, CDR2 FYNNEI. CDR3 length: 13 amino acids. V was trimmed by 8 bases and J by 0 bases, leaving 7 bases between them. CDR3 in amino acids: CASADTNTGELFF. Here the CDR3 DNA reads TGTGCCAGCGCGGACACGAACACCGGGGAGCTGTTTTTT.

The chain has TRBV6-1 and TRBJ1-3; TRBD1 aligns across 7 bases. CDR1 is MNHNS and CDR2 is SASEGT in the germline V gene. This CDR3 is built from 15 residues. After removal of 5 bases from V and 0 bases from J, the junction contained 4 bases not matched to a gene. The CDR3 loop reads CASSHRGYSGNTIYF. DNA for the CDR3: TGTGCCAGCAGTCACAGGGGCTACTCTGGAAACACCATATATTTT.

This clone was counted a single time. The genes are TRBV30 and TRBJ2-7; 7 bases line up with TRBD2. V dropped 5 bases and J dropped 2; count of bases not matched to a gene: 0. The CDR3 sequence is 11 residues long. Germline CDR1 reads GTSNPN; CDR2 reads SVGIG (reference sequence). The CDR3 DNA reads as TGTGCCTGGGGGAGGGCCTACGAGCAGTACTTC. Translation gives CAWGRAYEQYF.